The sequence of this TCR beta chain was determined in a study of blood T cell repertoires in COVID-19 (dated by TCRdb to 2018 to 2021). Context from the whole study: Samples from collaborators originated in the United States, Italy and Spain and spanned both the acute and convalescent phases of COVID-19. The dataset comprised deeply sampled blood TCRbeta repertoires from subjects exposed to, actively infected with, or recovered from COVID-19. The material from the prospective study consisted of cDNA or gDNA derived from T cells, B-cell-depleted T cells, or PBMCs. The samples were drawn from two sources: the first 160 participants of the ongoing ImmuneRACE study, and 1,254 subjects contributed by 6 global collaborators. Where available, HLA class I and class II types were taken from metadata supplied by the sample provider and were not determined by assay-based typing. The repertoires were released in a freely available public database intended as a resource for research on the immune response to SARS-CoV-2. Nearly every sample came with metadata listing a de-identified subject ID, COVID-19 status, age in years and sex. Paper-wide results and their limitations: How much clinical and demographic metadata was included differed by source and by participant, and the metadata was provided uncurated.

Collaborating institutions collected whole blood in K2EDTA tubes following their own protocols. For TCRbeta analysis, collaborators shipped samples in one of three forms: frozen whole blood, isolated PBMCs, or DNA extracted from either of those sample types. This clone was counted only a few times. This receptor's antigen is unknown. No much larger clone is present one base from it, and per-base qualities are unavailable. The immunoSEQ Assay, a bias-controlled multiplex PCR, was used to amplify TCRbeta CDR3 regions from genomic DNA. The original methods were these. The number of nucleated cells in each sample was estimated by amplification of reference gene primers within the assay. To quantify the absolute abundance of each unique TCRbeta CDR3 rearrangement, sequence reads were collapsed and filtered. For each sample, productive Simpson clonality was calculated as the square root of Simpson's diversity index across productive rearrangements. In TCRdb, the immuneACCESS table is reduced to in-frame sequences with V and J assigned. These tables do not hold every clone; where another copy was compared, an unresolved V gene accounts for under half, and the others remain unexplained. That table gives V, J and clone size, and the DNA gave D and trimming. The sample table holds hundreds of thousands of clones, of which over 65% were seen once. The ten largest account for 2.6% of the sample.

The CDR3 contains 13 residues, cysteine and phenylalanine counted. This entry keeps only the CDR3 DNA: 39 bases, framed from base 1. A distance of 9 bases separates the germline ends of V and J, which lose 4 bases and 3 bases respectively. CDR1 and CDR2 are read off the germline V gene as LGHNA and YSLEER. This TCR derives from a woman aged 70 to 79 with active or convalescent COVID-19. The V gene is TRBV4-3 and the J gene is TRBJ1-1, with no confidently assigned D gene. Sequences were obtained from peripheral blood. The CDR3 corresponds to CASSPERYTEAFF. The nucleotides are TGCGCCAGCAGCCCCGAACGGTACACTGAAGCTTTCTTT.